This record looks at one TCR beta chain sequence and its context. Repertoires were generated with immunoSEQ multiplex PCR, while TCRdb's copy carries only in-frame clones and drops some. The sample contains around 350,000 clones, 70% to 90% of which appear only once. The data were taken from a study of cytomegalovirus exposure and HLA in healthy donors. V lost 4 bases, J lost 5 bases, and 3 bases stayed unmatched. This CDR3 is 14 amino acids long. CDR1 and CDR2 from the germline V gene are SGHNT and YYREEE (reference sequence). The clonotype originates from a woman aged 18-30 years in good health and CMV-seronegative. The genes are TRBV5-4 and TRBJ2-5, with 12 nucleotides matching TRBD2. The sample consisted of PBMCs. Here the CDR3 DNA reads TGTGCCAGCAGCCTGGGACTAGCGGGTGAGACCCAGTACTTC. It translates to CASSLGLAGETQYF.